These 14 T cell receptor beta chains were all obtained from the same sample, sequenced in a study of T cells after yellow fever vaccination. TCRdb called the 5' RACE reads again in MiXCR, with one record for every CDR3 protein. This sample yields around 88,000 distinct CDR3 sequences, of which 13% are seen a single time; around 23% belongs to the top ten. This material consisted of CD8+ T cells not binding an NS4B(214-222) dextramer, sorted from PBMCs, taken about 20 days after the first yellow fever vaccination. The receptors were sampled from a man aged 18-30 years who received the YFV17D yellow fever vaccine.

This clonotype was seen a handful of times. The chain carries TRBV7-9 and TRBJ2-2; 9 bases fit TRBD2. The CDR3 has 16 amino acids. V trimming: 5 bases; J trimming: 1 base; junction bases outside the gene matches: 5. Per the germline V gene, CDR1 is SEHNR and CDR2 is FQNEAQ (reference sequence). Here the CDR3 reads CASSPASGVNTGELFF. The CDR3 DNA reads as TGTGCCAGCAGCCCCGCTAGCGGGGTGAACACCGGGGAGCTGTTTTTT.

A few counts support this clonotype. This chain joins TRBV7-6 and TRBJ1-5, with a weak D call TRBD1 (5 bases). Germline CDR1 SGHVS, CDR2 FNYEAQ. This CDR3 spans 14 amino acids. The V and J ends lost 4 bases and 7 bases respectively, with 14 bases between them. The CDR3 DNA sequence: TGTGCCAGCAGCTCGAGCGCCCAGGGACAGCCCCAGCATTTT. It codes for CASSSSAQGQPQHF. Full variable domain (missing parts from reference TRBV7-6 and TRBJ1-5): GAGVSQSPRYKVTKRGQDVALRCDPISGHVSLYWYRQALGQGPEFLTYFNYEAQQDKSGLPNDRFSAERPEGSISTLTIQRTEQRDSAMYRCASSSSAQGQPQHFGDGTRLSIL.

This clonotype was seen a few times. The genes are TRBV12-3 or TRBV12-4 and TRBJ2-5; 7 bases are a match to TRBD2. The V and J ends lost 1 base and 11 bases, in that order; junction bases with no gene match: 4. This CDR3 is built from 12 residues. CDR3 amino acids: CASSLVGRPQYF. Here the CDR3 DNA reads TGTGCCAGCAGTTTAGTCGGGAGGCCTCAGTACTTC.

The CDR3 protein is CASSLRGLEETQYF. For the CDR3, the DNA is TGTGCCAGCAGCTTACGGGGGCTGGAGGAGACCCAGTACTTC. This chain joins TRBV7-2 and TRBJ2-5; D is possibly TRBD1 or TRBD2 (6 bases each). Germline V gene sequence: CDR1 SGHTA, CDR2 FQGNSA. Trimming took 2 bases from V and 5 from J, leaving 12 bases between them. This CDR3 contains 14 residues.

This clonotype was observed a few times. V usage is TRBV28 and J usage is TRBJ2-3, with 7 positions matching TRBD1. CDR1 is MDHEN, CDR2 SYDVKM, per germline. The trim removed 7 bases at V and 4 bases at J, leaving 17 bases unmatched. The CDR3 sequence is 17 residues long. The DNA of the CDR3 is TGTGCCAGCACCCTCAGACAGGGTGCTTTCCCCCCAGATACGCAGTATTTT. Protein sequence: CASTLRQGAFPPDTQYF.

V is TRBV7-2 and J is TRBJ2-7; TRBD2 matches at 7 bases. CDR3 length: 14 amino acids. Per the germline V gene, CDR1 is SGHTA and CDR2 is FQGNSA. J lost 4 bases, V lost 5 bases, and 8 bases had no gene match. The chain's CDR3 is CASSPRDYKYEQYF. The CDR3 DNA is TGTGCCAGCAGCCCCCGGGACTATAAATACGAGCAGTACTTC.

This clonotype was detected a few times. The genes are TRBV7-9 and TRBJ2-7; possible D gene TRBD1, 7 bases. V was clipped by 3 bases and J by 4 bases, with 16 bases between them. Germline V gene sequence: CDR1 SEHNR, CDR2 FQNEAQ (reference sequence). The CDR3 has 15 amino acids. CDR3 sequence reads: CASSLGGRGQYEQYF. The DNA for the CDR3 is TGTGCCAGCAGCTTGGGAGGTAGGGGGCAATACGAGCAGTACTTC.

The chain links TRBV7-2 to TRBJ2-7; D perhaps matches TRBD1 (6 bases). This CDR3 region has 13 residues. Trimming removed 3 bases at V and 7 bases at J, with 13 bases between. From germline, CDR1 is SGHTA and CDR2 FQGNSA. The CDR3 reads CASSLGTPGEQYV. The DNA of the CDR3 is TGTGCCAGCAGCTTGGGGACACCGGGGGAGCAGTACGTC.

By share of the sample, this clonotype is large. The V call is TRBV6-2 or TRBV6-3, the J call TRBJ2-3; 7 nucleotides match TRBD1. The CDR3 has 16 residues. Germline values: CDR1 MNHEY, CDR2 SVGEGT. The J segment lost 2 bases and the V segment lost 0 bases, leaving 5 bases of the junction unmatched. In DNA form, the CDR3 reads TGTGCCAGCAGTTACTCGATGGACAGGCACACAGATACGCAGTATTTT. This translates into CASSYSMDRHTDTQYF.

This chain joins TRBV7-9 and TRBJ2-1; D assignment may be TRBD1 or TRBD2 (5 bases each). CDR1 and CDR2 from the germline V gene are SEHNR and FQNEAQ (reference sequence). This CDR3 is built from 15 residues. With 5 bases removed from V and 6 bases from J, the gap between germline ends came to 17 bases. This CDR3 reads CASSIRDRPFNEQFF. In nucleotides, the CDR3 is TGTGCCAGCAGCATACGGGACCGTCCATTCAATGAGCAGTTCTTC.

Only a few counts were recorded for this clonotype. CDR3 sequence reads: CASSPSEWTGRREQYV. As DNA, the CDR3 is TGTGCCAGCAGCCCTTCTGAATGGACAGGGCGTCGCGAGCAGTACGTC. The V and J genes are TRBV6-2 or TRBV6-3 and TRBJ2-7; 8 bases agree with TRBD1. Trimming took 6 bases from V and 6 from J; bases not matched to a gene: 16. This CDR3 has 16 residues. Germline lookup yields CDR1 MNHEY and CDR2 SVGEGT.

The V gene is TRBV19, the J gene TRBJ2-2; 11 positions agree with TRBD2. CDR3 size: 16 residues. CDR1 is LNHDA and CDR2 is SQIVND in the germline V gene (reference sequence). V trimming: 9 bases; J trimming: 0 bases; junction bases outside the gene matches: 6. The CDR3 loop reads CASRETSGANTGELFF. The CDR3 DNA follows: TGTGCCAGCCGGGAGACTAGCGGGGCGAACACCGGGGAGCTGTTTTTT.

This clonotype has a count of ten or more. The V call is TRBV5-1, the J call TRBJ1-1, with no clear D. Germline V gene sequence: CDR1 SGHRS, CDR2 YFSETQ. V was pared by 0 bases and J by 1 base, with 7 bases between. The CDR3 runs to 14 residues. CDR3 nucleotide sequence: TGCGCCAGCAGCTTGGCACCAGGGAACACTGAAGCTTTCTTT. It is translated as CASSLAPGNTEAFF.

V usage is TRBV19 and J usage is TRBJ1-6, with D possibly matching TRBD1 (6 bases). V was pared by 5 bases and J by 6 bases, with 8 bases between. In germline, CDR1 is LNHDA, CDR2 SQIVND (reference sequence). CDR3 size: 13 residues. The CDR3 region is CASSFRGNSPLHF. The CDR3 region has the DNA TGTGCCAGTAGTTTCAGGGGTAATTCACCCCTCCACTTT.